The clone carrying this TCR beta chain has ten or more counts. This sample was included in a study of regulatory T cells in long-lasting Graves disease. TCR beta libraries were built with iRepertoire HTBI primers and Arm-PCR of CDR3 regions. TCRdb called the multiplex PCR reads again in MiXCR, with one record for every CDR3 protein. The sample includes some 340,000 distinct CDR3 sequences, about 11% seen only once; the top ten take around 18%. Described time point: newly diagnosed GD, antithyroid drugs for less than 3 months. TCR sequences were obtained from RNA taken from PBMCs. American Thyroid Association guidelines served as the basis for diagnosing Graves' disease. Germline V gene data show CDR1 as LGHDT and CDR2 as YNNKEL (reference sequence). Between the trimmed V and J ends, which lost 2 bases and 8 bases, there was a span of 19 bases. CDR3 length equals 16 residues. This same sample was also taken into another study, of T cells in Graves' hyperthyroidism and ophthalmopathy. Per that paper: The hyperthyroidism was newly diagnosed and had lasted under 2 months; the patients were aged 18 to 65. Diagnosis rested on symptoms, serum thyroxine and TRAb, thyroid ultrasound, and orbital computed tomography.

The TCR sequence derives from a woman aged 18-29 years with Graves disease. The material was peripheral blood mononuclear cells (PBMCs), obtained at new diagnosis, from a patient treated with antithyroid drugs. The chain couples TRBV3-1 to TRBJ2-1; D gene uncertain. The CDR3 reads CASSQSMGLDGDEQFF. DNA of the CDR3: TGTGCCAGCAGCCAAAGTATGGGCCTAGACGGCGATGAGCAGTTCTTC.